The 13 T cell receptor beta chains reported below all come from one sample, sequenced in a study of T cell repertoires in cytomegalovirus infection (dated 2019 in TCRdb). Sequenced using an Illumina HiSeq 1500. Through fastp at Q25 and MiXCR, TCRdb rebuilt clones from the public reads, retaining in-frame beta chains. Here each entry gathers all rows of one CDR3 protein and keeps the most common genes and DNA. Within this sample are hundreds of thousands of distinct CDR3 sequences, with roughly 24% of them counted one time only. The ten biggest clones cover approximately 8.2% of the sample. The specimen was CD8+ T cells from PBMCs. Source of these receptors: a human donor in good health (CMV status not recorded). Some clones in this sample may be carry-over from other donors' samples.

This clonotype was detected only once. A junction boundary mismatches the germline segment, possibly from a read error. The chain combines TRBV28 with TRBJ1-5; no clear D gene. Germline V gene data show CDR1 as MDHEN and CDR2 as SYDVKM. This CDR3 is built from 15 residues. The CDR3 here is CAGSLLGELNQPQHF. DNA of the CDR3: TGTGCCGGCAGTTTATTGGGAGAACTCAATCAGCCCCAGCATTTT.

This clonotype was counted between two and nine times. The rearrangement joins TRBV6-2 or TRBV6-3 to TRBJ2-7; 8 bases agree with TRBD1. The CDR3 totals 13 residues. CDR1 is MNHEY and CDR2 is SVGEGT in the germline V gene. Trimming took 2 bases from V and 6 from J; bases not matched to a gene: 3. The CDR3: CASSYRTGSEQYV. DNA for the CDR3: TGTGCCAGCAGTTACCGGACAGGGTCCGAGCAGTACGTC.

This clonotype was found a few times. The gene calls are TRBV10-2 and TRBJ1-5, with 9 bases aligning to TRBD1. CDR3 length: 16 amino acids. Germline assignment: CDR1 WSHSY and CDR2 SAAADI. V shed 3 bases, J shed 2 bases, and the junction held 5 bases outside the gene matches. In DNA form, the CDR3 reads TGCGCCAGCAGTGAACCGGACAGGGGAGGCAATCAGCCCCAGCATTTT. Translation gives CASSEPDRGGNQPQHF.

The J gene is TRBJ2-1, the V gene TRBV29-1; 7 bases are a match to TRBD2. V lost 6 bases, J lost 5 bases, and 25 bases stayed unmatched. The CDR3 spans 19 residues. CDR1 is SQVTM and CDR2 is ANQGSEA in the germline V gene. In DNA form, the CDR3 reads TGCAGCGTAGAAAACCCCGCGGGACTATATGCTGTTTCCGACAATGAGCAGTTCTTC. Its translation is CSVENPAGLYAVSDNEQFF.

V and J are TRBV10-3 and TRBJ2-1; TRBD2 matches at 13 bases. CDR3 length: 16 amino acids. The germline CDR1 and CDR2 sequences are ENHRY and SYGVKD. J lost 9 bases, V lost 6 bases, and 11 bases had no gene match. The CDR3 loop is CAIRGRTSGGDGEQFF. The CDR3 coding sequence is TGTGCCATCAGGGGAAGGACTAGCGGGGGTGATGGTGAGCAGTTCTTC.

In its sample, this clonotype was seen many times. V and J are TRBV7-9 and TRBJ2-2; D not resolved. The CDR3 loop spans 13 amino acids. CDR1 and CDR2 (germline): SEHNR, FQNEAQ (reference sequence). The V end lost 3 bases, the J end lost 2 bases, and 4 bases lay between the germline ends. The CDR3 protein is CASSFENTGELFF. The CDR3 DNA reads as TGTGCCAGCAGCTTTGAAAACACCGGGGAGCTGTTTTTT.

This clonotype was observed once. The chain employs TRBV29-1 and TRBJ2-1; D is uncertain. CDR1 is SQVTM and CDR2 is ANQGSEA in the germline V gene. Trimming took 3 bases from V and 6 from J, leaving 3 bases between them. This CDR3 is built from 10 residues. Written as DNA, the CDR3 is TGCAGCGTTGATAGCAATGAGCAGTTCTTC. Amino acids: CSVDSNEQFF.

This clonotype was recorded many times. The chain employs TRBV7-9 and TRBJ1-6; 8 bases line up with TRBD1. This CDR3 region has 15 residues. V shed 4 bases and J 13 bases; nucleotides not matched to a gene: 12. CDR1 and CDR2 (germline): SEHNR, FQNEAQ (reference sequence). CDR3 amino acids: CASSSALQGEGPLHF. CDR3 coding DNA: TGTGCCAGCAGCTCCGCGTTACAGGGGGAAGGGCCCCTCCACTTT.

As for this clonotype: A much larger clone lies a single base off, so this may be a read error. The chain recombines TRBV7-2 with TRBJ2-5, with D perhaps matching TRBD1 (6 bases). In germline, CDR1 is SGHTA, CDR2 FQGNSA. The CDR3 is 13 residues long. CDR3 amino acids: CASGLNRVETQYF. The CDR3 DNA is TGTGCCAGCGGCTTAAACAGGGTGGAGACCCAGTACTTC.

This clonotype was counted many times. The genes are TRBV7-6 and TRBJ1-2; D is perhaps TRBD1 (5 bases). This CDR3 region has 13 residues. V was shortened by 8 bases and J by 7 bases, with 17 bases between the two germline ends. Germline loops: CDR1 SGHVS, CDR2 FNYEAQ. The CDR3 is CASSPGEDTGYTF. In DNA form, the CDR3 reads TGTGCCAGCTCCCCGGGGGAGGACACTGGCTACACCTTC.

With regard to this clonotype: The germline gene is not matched at one end of the junction; a read error may be the cause. The rearrangement links TRBV12-3 or TRBV12-4 to TRBJ2-2; D possibly corresponds to TRBD2 (6 bases). The CDR3 contains 15 residues. The CDR3 loop reads CTSSLTGTPTGELFF. CDR3 coding DNA: TGTACCAGCAGCTTGACCGGGACTCCCACCGGGGAGCTGTTTTTT.

This clonotype has ten or more counts. This sequence joins TRBV7-2 and TRBJ1-1; D uncertain. Trimming pared 2 bases from V and 1 base from J, leaving 11 bases between. Germline V gene sequence: CDR1 SGHTA, CDR2 FQGNSA. The CDR3 runs 15 residues. The CDR3 loop is CASSLKWWGNTEAFF. The CDR3 nucleotides are TGTGCCAGCAGCTTAAAGTGGTGGGGGAACACTGAAGCTTTCTTT.

The J gene is TRBJ2-1, the V gene TRBV5-1; a weak D match, TRBD2 (6 bases). This CDR3 has 14 amino acids. Between the trimmed V and J ends, which lost 6 bases and 5 bases, there was a span of 15 bases. CDR1 SGHRS and CDR2 YFSETQ come from the germline V gene. The CDR3 coding sequence is TGCGCCAGCATGATACATGGGGGGAACAATGAGCAGTTCTTC. This gives the protein CASMIHGGNNEQFF.